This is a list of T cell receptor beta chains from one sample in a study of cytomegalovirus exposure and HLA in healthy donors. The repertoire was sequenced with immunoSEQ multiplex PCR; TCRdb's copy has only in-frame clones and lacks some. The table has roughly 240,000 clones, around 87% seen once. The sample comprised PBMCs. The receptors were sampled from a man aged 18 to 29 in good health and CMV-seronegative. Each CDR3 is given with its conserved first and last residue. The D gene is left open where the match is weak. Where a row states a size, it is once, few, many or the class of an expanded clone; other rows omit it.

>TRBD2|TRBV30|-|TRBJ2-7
CAWSSGTSGSYEQYF
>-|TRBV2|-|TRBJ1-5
CASSQQTGKQPQHF
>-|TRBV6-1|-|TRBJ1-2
CASSEQGFRVEGYTF
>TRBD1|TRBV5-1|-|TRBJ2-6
CASSLEGQGSGANVLTF
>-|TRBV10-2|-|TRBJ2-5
CASSTDQETQYF
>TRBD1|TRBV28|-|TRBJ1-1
CASSFLQGFTEAFF
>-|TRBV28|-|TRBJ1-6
CASSFAQVGSPLHF
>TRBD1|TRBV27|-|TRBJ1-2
CASSFTGTGAGYGYTF
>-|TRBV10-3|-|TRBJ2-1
CAISGTDYNEQFF
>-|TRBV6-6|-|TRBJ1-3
CASSSTGSGNTIYF
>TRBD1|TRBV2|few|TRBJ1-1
CARNTGGASQAFF
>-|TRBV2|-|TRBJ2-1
CASSEGYPVNNEQFF
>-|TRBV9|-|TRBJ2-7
CASSPETSYEQYF
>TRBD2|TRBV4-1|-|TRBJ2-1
CASSQTGGNEQFF
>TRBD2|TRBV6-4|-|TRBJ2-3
CASSEPAGGRQYF
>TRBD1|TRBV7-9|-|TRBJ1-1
CASSRWTGKNTEAFF
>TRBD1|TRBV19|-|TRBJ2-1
CASSISRVGTGGREQFF
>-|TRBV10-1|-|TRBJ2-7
CASGVRWESRYEQYF
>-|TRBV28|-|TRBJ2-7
CASSLNLRRSSYEQYF
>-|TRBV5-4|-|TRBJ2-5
CASSLSPGAETQYF
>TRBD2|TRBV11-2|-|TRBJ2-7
CASSSPRGIYEQYF
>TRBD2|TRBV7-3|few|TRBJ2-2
CASSLRGLAGGQGELFF
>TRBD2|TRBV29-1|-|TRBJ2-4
CSVLAVRIQYF
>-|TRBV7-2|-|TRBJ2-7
CASARGGGGGSSEQYF
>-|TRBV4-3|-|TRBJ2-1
CASSQDTLSGTYNEQFF
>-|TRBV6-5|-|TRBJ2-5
CASSYPSETQYF
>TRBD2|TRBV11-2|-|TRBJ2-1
CASSVTSGEGPNEQFF
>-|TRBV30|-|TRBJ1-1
CAWSASGLAEAFF
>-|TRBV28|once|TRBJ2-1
CATHTRLASFGEQFF
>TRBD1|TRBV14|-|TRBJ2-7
CASSQEPGQGPDEQYF
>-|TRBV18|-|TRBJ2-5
CASSPAITEETQYF
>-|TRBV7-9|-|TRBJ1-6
CASSLGGQYWGDSPLHF
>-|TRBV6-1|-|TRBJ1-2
CASSAGEEYYGYTF
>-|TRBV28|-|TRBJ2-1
CASSPLVLSADNEQFF
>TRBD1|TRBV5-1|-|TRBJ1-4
CASSLRGRSEKLFF
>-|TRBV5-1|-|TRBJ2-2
CASRIGGIDGELFF
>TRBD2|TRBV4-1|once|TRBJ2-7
CASSQVYTAGGYEQYF
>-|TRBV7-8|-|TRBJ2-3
CASSPRAGYTDTQYF
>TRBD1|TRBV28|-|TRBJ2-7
CASSPGGQGAREQYF
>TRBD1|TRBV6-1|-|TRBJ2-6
CASSEGTGTSNVLTF
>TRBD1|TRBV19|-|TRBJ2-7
CASSSGPGQGMGEQYF
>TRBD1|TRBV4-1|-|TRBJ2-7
CASSRGGQGSYEQYF
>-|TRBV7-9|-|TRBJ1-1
CASSWTDYTEAFF
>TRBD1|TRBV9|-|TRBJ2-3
CASSGWTGNTDTQYF
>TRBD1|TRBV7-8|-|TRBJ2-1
CASSGDRSSYNEQFF
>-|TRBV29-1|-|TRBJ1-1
CSVWGLGSTEAFF
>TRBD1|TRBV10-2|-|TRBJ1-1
CASSAGGITEAFF
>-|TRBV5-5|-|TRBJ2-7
CASSLAGSEQYF
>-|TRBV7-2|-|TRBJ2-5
CASSPRGGETQYF
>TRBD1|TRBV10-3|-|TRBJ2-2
CAISPGGKNTGELFF
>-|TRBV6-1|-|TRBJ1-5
CASSPQGQDQPQHF